This entry concerns a single TCR beta chain. The antigen remains unidentified. Germline V lookup: CDR1 SGHVS, CDR2 FNYEAQ. The CDR3 contains 16 residues. Unmatched junction bases numbered 6, after V lost 0 bases and J lost 4 bases. These data originate in a study of T cell responses to AZD1222 COVID-19 vaccine. The repertoire was sequenced with immunoSEQ multiplex PCR; TCRdb's copy has only in-frame clones and lacks some. The sample has 120,000 to 150,000 clones, 80% to 95% seen once. Study-wide findings and caveats: Two AZD1222 administrations were followed by greater Spike-specific TCR breadth and depth. Without day 14 samples, only post-peak T cell repertoires were studied. The donor cohort was predominantly white British with a female majority, and clonal diversity may have been underestimated.

This sequence originates from an adult in good health. This chain joins TRBV7-6 and TRBJ2-1; TRBD2 aligns across 7 bases. The source material was peripheral blood, sampled on day 0 of MenACWY control vaccination. The CDR3 nucleotides read TGTGCCAGCAGCTTAGCGCACGGGGGGTTTTACAATGAGCAGTTCTTC. Protein product: CASSLAHGGFYNEQFF.